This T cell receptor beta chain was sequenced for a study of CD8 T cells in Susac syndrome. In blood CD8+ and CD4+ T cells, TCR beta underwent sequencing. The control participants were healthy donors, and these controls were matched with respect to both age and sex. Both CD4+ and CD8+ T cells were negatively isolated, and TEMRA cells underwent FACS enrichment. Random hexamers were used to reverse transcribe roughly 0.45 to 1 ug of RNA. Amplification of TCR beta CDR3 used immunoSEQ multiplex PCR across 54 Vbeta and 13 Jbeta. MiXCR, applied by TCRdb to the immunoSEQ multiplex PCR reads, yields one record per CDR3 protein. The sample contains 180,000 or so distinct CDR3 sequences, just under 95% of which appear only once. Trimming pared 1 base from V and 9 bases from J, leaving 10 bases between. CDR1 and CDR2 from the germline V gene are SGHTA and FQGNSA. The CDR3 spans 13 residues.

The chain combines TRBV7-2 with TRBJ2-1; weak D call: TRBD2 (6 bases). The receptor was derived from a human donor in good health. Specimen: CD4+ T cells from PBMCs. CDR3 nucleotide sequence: TGTGCCAGCAGCTTAGACGGGGGAGGTGAGCAGTTCTTC. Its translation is CASSLDGGGEQFF.